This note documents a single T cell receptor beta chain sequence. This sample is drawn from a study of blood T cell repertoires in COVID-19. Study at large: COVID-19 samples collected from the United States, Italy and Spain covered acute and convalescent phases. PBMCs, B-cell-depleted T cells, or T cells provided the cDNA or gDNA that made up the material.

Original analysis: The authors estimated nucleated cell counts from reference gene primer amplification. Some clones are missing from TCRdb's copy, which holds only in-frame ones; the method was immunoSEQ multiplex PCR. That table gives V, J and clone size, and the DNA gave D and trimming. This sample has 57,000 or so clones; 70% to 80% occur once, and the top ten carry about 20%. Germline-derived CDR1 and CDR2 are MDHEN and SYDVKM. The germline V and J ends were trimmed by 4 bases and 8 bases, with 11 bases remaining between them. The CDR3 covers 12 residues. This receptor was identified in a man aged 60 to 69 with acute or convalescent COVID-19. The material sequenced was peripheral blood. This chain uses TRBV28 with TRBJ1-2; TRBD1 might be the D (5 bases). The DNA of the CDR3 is TGTGCCAGCAGTTCCGACAGTCGGGGCTACACCTTC. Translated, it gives CASSSDSRGYTF.